The clone carrying this T cell receptor (beta chain) was detected a few times. Antigen unknown. cDNA prepared by RNA extraction and subsequent reverse transcription served as the template for sequencing. Clones were sequenced by immunoSEQ multiplex PCR, and TCRdb holds only the in-frame ones, with some missing. The repertoire holds roughly 250,000 clones, 60% seen once, with around 0.92% in the top ten. This sample was included in a study of CD8+ T cells in alopecia areata. At the level of the study: Each day, treated patients took oral tofacitinib twice, at 5 to 10 mg per dose. General study findings and limits: Clonality exceeded that of normal scalp in lesional scalp, most notably in alopecia totalis/universalis.

The treatment denotes: oral pan-JAK inhibitor, 5-10 mg twice daily. Sequenced here: CD4+ T cells sorted from blood, sampled at week 52, from a patient treated with tofacitinib. This TCR came from a human donor with alopecia areata.

CDR3 sequence (DNA): TGTGCCAGCAGCTTCCCCGCCGGGCGAGACTATGGCTACACCTTC. It translates to CASSFPAGRDYGYTF. This sequence joins TRBV7-9 and TRBJ1-2; no clear D gene. The germline V gene has CDR1 SEHNR and CDR2 FQNEAQ (reference sequence). Deletions cut 3 bases from V and 3 bases from J, with 14 bases between. CDR3 length: 15 residues.